The TCR beta chain under discussion was sequenced for a study of Graves' ophthalmopathy and Graves' hyperthyroidism. Study-wide results and caveats: Ophthalmopathy was separated from stable hyperthyroidism by a 13-signature model with 87.88% sensitivity and about 79% specificity. This model predicted ophthalmopathy progression (sensitivity 65% to 71%, specificity 72.22%).

Amplified TCR beta CDR3 regions were obtained using RNA transcripts as template. An opening RT-PCR round employed HTBI primers and preceded a second-round multiplex PCR. TCRdb called the multiplex PCR reads again in MiXCR, with one record for every CDR3 protein. The data show about 740,000 distinct CDR3 sequences, 40% seen once. This clonotype was counted a single time. Antigen unknown. Per the germline V gene, CDR1 is SQVTM and CDR2 is ANQGSEA. Trimming shortened V by 6 bases and J by 7 bases, and 19 bases separated the two germline ends. The CDR3 runs to 13 residues. Pregnant or lactating patients and those with other autoimmune diseases or uncontrolled infections were excluded. Physicians reached a diagnosis by relying on clinical symptoms, serum thyroxine, TRAb, thyroid ultrasound and orbital computed tomography.

The TCR originated in an adult man with Graves' ophthalmopathy. This rearrangement joins TRBV29-1 to TRBJ2-7, with no clear D. The source material was peripheral blood. CDR3 in DNA: TGCAGCGTGGACCCACCATCCTACAATGAGCAGTACTTC. This encodes CSVDPPSYNEQYF.